What follows are 32 T cell receptor beta chains derived from one specimen sequenced in a study of blood T cell repertoires in COVID-19. Data came from immunoSEQ multiplex PCR; TCRdb stores just in-frame clones and leaves some out. The table lists more than 45,000 clones, about 80% of them singletons. The sequencing input was peripheral blood. The source of these receptors is a man older than 75 with COVID-19, enrolled during active disease.

The chain is built from TRBV19 and TRBJ1-1; D call uncertain. This CDR3 region has 15 residues. CDR1 is LNHDA and CDR2 is SQIVND in the germline V gene (reference sequence). Trimming shortened V by 4 bases and J by 3 bases, and 15 bases separated the two germline ends. Written as DNA, the CDR3 is TGTGCCAGTAGTACCGGCCTATCTCGGGACACTGAAGCTTTCTTT. Amino acids: CASSTGLSRDTEAFF.

The rearrangement joins TRBV5-8 to TRBJ2-2; D might be TRBD2 (5 bases). The CDR3 loop spans 12 amino acids. Germline V gene lookup returns CDR1 SGHTS and CDR2 YDEGEE. The V end lost 7 bases, the J end lost 4 bases, and 8 bases lay between the germline ends. CDR3 nucleotides: TGTGCCAGCGCGAGGGTCACCGGGGAGCTGTTTTTT. It is translated as CASARVTGELFF. The whole variable domain, filled in from reference TRBV5-8 and TRBJ2-2, reads EAGVTQSPTHLIKTRGQQATLRCSPISGHTSVYWYQQALGLGLQFLLWYDEGEERNRGNFPPRFSGRQFPNYSSELNVNALELEDSALYLCASARVTGELFFGEGSRLTVL.

The chain joins TRBV10-1 to TRBJ2-6; the match to TRBD2 covers 13 bases. V gave up 9 bases and J gave up 2 bases; unmatched junction bases: 7. CDR1 is WNHNN and CDR2 is SYGVQD in the germline V gene (reference sequence). This CDR3 contains 17 residues. The CDR3 DNA follows: TGCGCCAGGACTAGCGGGAGGAATTGCACTGGGGCCAACGTCCTGACTTTC. Translated: CARTSGRNCTGANVLTF.

This sequence joins TRBV7-3 and TRBJ2-6; maybe TRBD2 (7 bases). Per the germline V gene, CDR1 is SGHTA and CDR2 is FQGTGA. The CDR3 runs 20 residues. Trimming cost V 0 bases and J 2 bases, with 20 bases left between them. This CDR3 reads CASSLTRVTGRVPGANVLTF. CDR3 nucleotide sequence: TGTGCCAGCAGCTTAACGAGGGTTACAGGGAGGGTTCCTGGGGCCAACGTCCTGACTTTC. The full variable domain, completed using reference TRBV7-3 and TRBJ2-6, is GAGVSQTPSNKVTEKGKYVELRCDPISGHTALYWYRQSLGQGPEFLIYFQGTGAADDSGLPNDRFFAVRPEGSVSTLKIQRTERGDSAVYLCASSLTRVTGRVPGANVLTFGAGSRLTVL.

This clone was observed once. The rearrangement joins TRBV6-5 to TRBJ1-1, with D uncertain. Germline CDR1 MNHEY, CDR2 SVGAGI. This CDR3 is built from 15 residues. V was pared by 2 bases and J by 0 bases, with 10 bases between. In DNA, the CDR3 is TGTGCCAGCAGTTACGTTAGCATAATGAACACTGAAGCTTTCTTT. This gives the protein CASSYVSIMNTEAFF.

This sequence joins TRBV5-1 and TRBJ1-3; no firm D call. Trimming shortened V by 0 bases and J by 7 bases, and 8 bases separated the two germline ends. CDR3 length: 13 residues. Per the germline V gene, CDR1 is SGHRS and CDR2 is YFSETQ. The CDR3 DNA reads TGCGCCAGCAGCTTGGGTGGGGAGAACACCATATATTTT. Its translation is CASSLGGENTIYF.

The V call is TRBV12-5, the J call TRBJ2-2; D is perhaps TRBD2 (6 bases). The CDR3 is 15 residues long. Germline-derived CDR1 and CDR2 are LGHNT and FRNRAP. The V gene lost 3 bases and the J gene lost 3 bases, with 11 bases spanning the gap. The CDR3 region has the DNA TGTGCTAGTGGTTTAGGAGGGTTCGACACCGGGGAGCTGTTTTTT. This encodes CASGLGGFDTGELFF.

Only one count was recorded for this clone. The chain combines TRBV18 with TRBJ2-5; possible D gene TRBD1, 6 bases. Trimming left V 3 bases short and J 5 bases short, with 10 bases between. The CDR3 is 13 residues long. Germline CDR1 KGHSH, CDR2 LQKENI. DNA of the CDR3: TGTGCCAGCTCACCGGGGGCCGGGGAGACCCAGTACTTC. Translation gives CASSPGAGETQYF.

This clone showed up just a few times. This rearrangement joins TRBV27 to TRBJ2-7, with a weak D call TRBD2 (6 bases). CDR1 and CDR2 from the germline V gene are MNHEY and SMNVEV (reference sequence). The CDR3 has 14 amino acids. Trimming removed 3 bases at V and 1 base at J, with 10 bases between. The CDR3: CASSFTGTSYEQYF. The CDR3, as DNA: TGTGCCAGCAGTTTTACCGGGACTTCCTACGAGCAGTACTTC.

In its sample, this clone was seen a few times. The V and J genes are TRBV6-6 and TRBJ2-1; D is uncertain. The V gene's germline CDR1 is MNHNY and CDR2 SVGAGI (reference sequence). There are 15 residues in the CDR3. V shed 2 bases and J shed 2 bases, with 10 bases lying between them. The CDR3 here is CASSYAGSPYNEQFF. In nucleotides, the CDR3 is TGTGCCAGCAGTTACGCCGGGTCTCCCTACAATGAGCAGTTCTTC.

The genes are TRBV24-1 and TRBJ1-2; 8 bases line up with TRBD1. The CDR3 runs 13 residues. V lost 5 bases, J lost 6 bases, and 4 bases stayed unmatched. Germline V gene sequence: CDR1 KGHDR, CDR2 SFDVKD. CDR3 nucleotide sequence: TGTGCCACCAGTGCTCAACAGGGGGATGGCTACACCTTC. Protein product: CATSAQQGDGYTF.

The sample holds one count of this clone. The chain has TRBV18 and TRBJ1-4, with a tentative D call TRBD1 (6 bases). CDR1 KGHSH and CDR2 LQKENI come from the germline V gene. Trimming stripped 5 bases from V and 3 bases from J, with 13 bases between. The CDR3 sequence is 15 residues long. Here the CDR3 reads CASSDSQGSNEKLFF. The CDR3 region has the DNA TGTGCCAGCTCAGACTCACAGGGATCTAATGAAAAACTGTTTTTT.

V is TRBV5-6 and J is TRBJ1-4; D is unresolved. Trimming left V 2 bases short and J 7 bases short, with 9 bases between. Germline lookup yields CDR1 SGHDT and CDR2 YYEEEE. There are 13 residues in the CDR3. CDR3 loop: CASSFGRAEKLFF. CDR3 DNA sequence: TGTGCCAGCAGCTTTGGGAGGGCTGAAAAACTGTTTTTT. Supplemented by reference TRBV5-6 and TRBJ1-4, the full variable domain reads DAGVTQSPTHLIKTRGQQVTLRCSPKSGHDTVSWYQQALGQGPQFIFQYYEEEERQRGNFPDRFSGHQFPNYSSELNVNALLLGDSALYLCASSFGRAEKLFFGSGTQLSVL.

This clone was counted only a few times. This chain uses TRBV15 with TRBJ1-1; 10 nucleotides align to TRBD1. With V trimmed by 3 bases and J by 2 bases, 3 bases remained unmatched. Germline V CDR1 and CDR2: LNHNV, YYDKDF (reference sequence). There are 15 residues in the CDR3. In nucleotides, the CDR3 is TGTGCCACCAGCAGGGCGACAGGGGGCAACACTGAAGCTTTCTTT. Encoded protein: CATSRATGGNTEAFF.

V and J are TRBV2 and TRBJ1-5; D uncertain. Trimming stripped 2 bases from V and 5 bases from J, with 13 bases between. The CDR3 totals 15 residues. From germline, CDR1 is SNHLY and CDR2 FYNNEI. The chain's CDR3 is CASSESRAGHQPQHF. CDR3 bases: TGTGCCAGCAGTGAATCTCGGGCGGGCCATCAGCCCCAGCATTTT.

The V and J genes are TRBV7-3 and TRBJ1-1; TRBD1 might be the D (5 bases). The V end was cut by 2 bases, the J end by 7 bases, with 11 bases between. This CDR3 is built from 13 residues. The V gene's germline CDR1 is SGHTA and CDR2 FQGTGA. CDR3 loop: CASSLLSTDEAFF. The CDR3 coding sequence is TGTGCCAGCAGCTTATTGTCGACAGATGAAGCTTTCTTT.

V is TRBV27 and J is TRBJ1-1; D call uncertain. Germline CDR1 is MNHEY and CDR2 is SMNVEV (reference sequence). The V gene lost 1 base and the J gene lost 1 base, with 7 bases spanning the gap. This CDR3 comprises 14 residues. CDR3 bases: TGTGCCAGCAGTTTATTGGCGGAGAACACTGAAGCTTTCTTT. This codes for CASSLLAENTEAFF.

The rearrangement uses TRBV28 and TRBJ2-5; TRBD2 matches 9 bases. Losses at the gene ends were 5 bases for V and 1 base for J; bases not matched to a gene: 5. The CDR3 spans 15 residues. Per germline, CDR1 MDHEN and CDR2 SYDVKM. The CDR3 reads CASSGSGGTQETQYF. DNA of the CDR3: TGTGCCAGCAGTGGCAGCGGGGGGACCCAAGAGACCCAGTACTTC. Supplemented by reference TRBV28 and TRBJ2-5, the full variable domain reads DVKVTQSSRYLVKRTGEKVFLECVQDMDHENMFWYRQDPGLGLRLIYFSYDVKMKEKGDIPEGYSVSREKKERFSLILESASTNQTSMYLCASSGSGGTQETQYFGPGTRLLVL.

This rearrangement joins TRBV2 to TRBJ1-2, with 8 bases fitting TRBD1. Germline V gives CDR1 SNHLY, CDR2 FYNNEI. The CDR3 contains 14 residues. V lost 4 bases and J lost 2; bases outside the gene matches: 3. CDR3 region: CASSAYRGNYGYTF. Written as DNA, the CDR3 is TGTGCCAGCAGTGCTTACAGGGGGAACTATGGCTACACCTTC.

This clone qualifies as medium-sized. The chain links TRBV7-6 to TRBJ1-3, with D maybe TRBD1 (6 bases). V was shortened by 4 bases and J by 2 bases, with 9 bases between the two germline ends. CDR3 length: 14 residues. Germline loops: CDR1 SGHVS, CDR2 FNYEAQ. The CDR3 protein is CASSSPGAGNTIYF. In DNA, the CDR3 is TGTGCCAGCAGCTCGCCAGGGGCTGGAAACACCATATATTTT. The full variable domain, completed using reference TRBV7-6 and TRBJ1-3, is GAGVSQSPRYKVTKRGQDVALRCDPISGHVSLYWYRQALGQGPEFLTYFNYEAQQDKSGLPNDRFSAERPEGSISTLTIQRTEQRDSAMYRCASSSPGAGNTIYFGEGSWLTVV.

The rearrangement uses TRBV5-1 and TRBJ1-1, with 10 bases matching TRBD1. The germline gives CDR1 SGHRS, CDR2 YFSETQ. V was clipped by 4 bases and J by 2 bases; unmatched bases: 8. The CDR3 sequence is 16 residues long. The CDR3 coding sequence is TGCGCCAGCAGCGACCGGGACAGGGGAAGCAACACTGAAGCTTTCTTT. It translates to CASSDRDRGSNTEAFF.

A few counts support this clone. The gene calls are TRBV9 and TRBJ1-3, with D unresolved. This CDR3 contains 15 residues. V was pared by 5 bases and J by 4 bases, with 16 bases between. In germline, CDR1 is SGDLS, CDR2 YYNGEE. CDR3 residues: CASSFRAGGGNTIYF. The CDR3 DNA reads TGTGCCAGCAGTTTTCGCGCCGGAGGCGGAAACACCATATATTTT.

This chain links TRBV6-5 with TRBJ1-2, with D perhaps TRBD1 (6 bases). CDR3 length equals 14 residues. Trimming removed 6 bases from V and 5 bases from J, with 16 bases in between. Germline V CDR1 and CDR2: MNHEY, SVGAGI. The chain's CDR3 is CASSSRGVNYGYTF. As DNA, the CDR3 is TGTGCCAGCAGCAGCAGGGGAGTTAATTATGGCTACACCTTC.

The CDR3 nucleotides are TGTGCCAGCAGGGACAGGCTCTCTGGGGCCAACGTCCTGACTTTC. Encoded protein: CASRDRLSGANVLTF. The chain combines TRBV6-5 with TRBJ2-6; TRBD1 agrees at 7 bases. The CDR3 is made up of 15 amino acids. The J segment lost 0 bases and the V segment lost 6 bases, leaving 2 bases of the junction unmatched. Germline CDR1 and CDR2: MNHEY and SVGAGI.

V usage is TRBV29-1 and J usage is TRBJ1-1; TRBD1 aligns across 8 bases. The CDR3 extends over 13 amino acids. The junction had 5 bases not matched to a gene; V was cut back by 7 bases and J by 1 base. Germline V gene data show CDR1 as SQVTM and CDR2 as ANQGSEA. CDR3 residues: CSARQGPNTEAFF. CDR3 in DNA: TGCAGCGCCCGACAGGGGCCGAACACTGAAGCTTTCTTT.

This sequence joins TRBV4-1 and TRBJ2-1; 7 bases match TRBD2. The trim removed 7 bases at V and 10 bases at J, leaving 16 bases unmatched. Germline V lookup: CDR1 MGHRA, CDR2 YSYEKL. The CDR3 has 15 amino acids. The CDR3 DNA reads as TGCGCCAGCACTCCCCTAGGCGGGAGCTCAGGGGAGCAGTTCTTC. It encodes CASTPLGGSSGEQFF.

This clone was seen only once. The rearrangement links TRBV10-3 to TRBJ2-1; TRBD2 agrees at 10 bases. Germline trimming cut 4 bases from V and 5 bases from J; bases unmatched to any gene: 2. CDR3 length: 14 residues. Germline values: CDR1 ENHRY, CDR2 SYGVKD. CDR3 in DNA: TGTGCCATCAGTGGTCTAGCGGGGGACAATGAGCAGTTCTTC. It encodes CAISGLAGDNEQFF.

This clone was seen a few times. The V and J genes are TRBV29-1 and TRBJ1-1; D uncertain. CDR1 SQVTM and CDR2 ANQGSEA come from the germline V gene. The CDR3 extends over 12 amino acids. V was trimmed by 3 bases and J by 4 bases, leaving 9 bases between them. CDR3 DNA sequence: TGCAGCGTTGAGCGGCAAGCCACTGAAGCTTTCTTT. Translated: CSVERQATEAFF.

This clone was observed a handful of times. The J gene is TRBJ1-2, the V gene TRBV7-2, with 8 bases that match TRBD1. Trimming removed 3 bases from V and 0 bases from J; junction bases left unmatched: 0. The CDR3 totals 14 residues. Germline values: CDR1 SGHTA, CDR2 FQGNSA. CDR3 loop: CASSLGQANYGYTF. The CDR3 DNA is TGTGCCAGCAGCTTGGGACAGGCTAACTATGGCTACACCTTC. Full variable domain (remainder filled in from reference TRBV7-2 and TRBJ1-2): GAGVSQSPSNKVTEKGKDVELRCDPISGHTALYWYRQSLGQGLEFLIYFQGNSAPDKSGLPSDRFSAERTGGSVSTLTIQRTQQEDSAVYLCASSLGQANYGYTFGSGTRLTVV.

V and J are TRBV30 and TRBJ2-3; TRBD1 is a possible D gene (5 bases). From germline, CDR1 is GTSNPN and CDR2 SVGIG (reference sequence). CDR3 size: 15 residues. V dropped 1 base and J dropped 0 bases, with 11 bases sitting between them. The CDR3: CAWSAQGTSTDTQYF. CDR3 bases: TGTGCCTGGAGTGCTCAGGGAACTAGCACAGATACGCAGTATTTT.

This clone was detected once. The V call is TRBV7-2, the J call TRBJ2-1; TRBD2 is a possible D gene (5 bases). Trimming removed 2 bases from V and 9 bases from J, with 14 bases in between. The CDR3 sequence is 14 residues long. Per germline, CDR1 SGHTA and CDR2 FQGNSA. The CDR3 region is CASSLLSREGEQFF. CDR3 nucleotides: TGTGCCAGCAGCTTACTCAGTAGAGAGGGTGAGCAGTTCTTC.

The CDR3 here is CASSQVAGRGNQPQHF. The CDR3 nucleotides read TGCGCCAGCAGCCAAGTGGCAGGGAGGGGCAATCAGCCCCAGCATTTT. The chain employs TRBV4-3 and TRBJ1-5, with D possibly being TRBD1 (5 bases). Trimming left V 1 base short and J 2 bases short, with 12 bases between. The CDR3 spans 16 residues. Germline loops: CDR1 LGHNA, CDR2 YSLEER.